This T cell receptor (beta chain) was captured by sequencing in a study of Tregs in tolerant kidney transplant recipients. Concerning this clone: Its antigen is not known. The missing CDR3 end, 3 residues past where the read stops, is filled in from the germline J gene.

TCRdb keeps only in-frame clones here, not all; method: immunoSEQ multiplex PCR. This repertoire comprises 45,000 to 55,000 clones; its ten largest clones make up 0.85%. General study findings and limits: Tregs expanded with activated donor B cells seemed most donor-specific. Changing PCR primers prevented nucleotide comparison between some patients' samples.

Germline lookup yields CDR1 SNHLY and CDR2 FYNNEI. The V end was cut by 8 bases, the J end by 0 bases, with 11 bases between. The CDR3 is 14 residues long. Unstimulated Tregs (CD4+CD25+CD127-) and CD4+CD25- non-Tregs were sorted from PBMCs. The specimen comprised CD4+ T cells from blood, sampled before the transplant. This chain uses TRBV2 with TRBJ2-1; no clear D gene. This TCR came from a human donor who received a combined kidney and bone marrow transplant. The CDR3 region is CASLGVTSYNEQFF. Incomplete CDR3 DNA: TGTGCCAGCTTGGGCGTGACCTCCTACAATGAG.